This entry features one T cell receptor beta chain sequence. A much larger clonotype is one base distant, so this may be a read error. The CDR3 spans 13 residues. The PCR had 60 Vbeta and 13 Jbeta primers. Sequenced by immunoSEQ multiplex PCR; TCRdb stores in-frame clones only, minus some. The sample includes 240,000 or so clones, roughly 80% seen only once; the top ten take around 5.4%. The source of the sample is a study of cytomegalovirus exposure and HLA in healthy donors. This TCR derives from a woman aged 40-49 years in good health and CMV-seropositive. This chain joins TRBV5-7 and TRBJ2-7; TRBD1 is a possible D gene (6 bases). TRBV5-7 is given ORF status, its function remaining uncertain. Sequences were obtained from PBMCs. The CDR3 nucleotides are TGCGCCAGCAGCCAACGTACAGGGCGAGAGCAGTACTTC. Protein: CASSQRTGREQYF.